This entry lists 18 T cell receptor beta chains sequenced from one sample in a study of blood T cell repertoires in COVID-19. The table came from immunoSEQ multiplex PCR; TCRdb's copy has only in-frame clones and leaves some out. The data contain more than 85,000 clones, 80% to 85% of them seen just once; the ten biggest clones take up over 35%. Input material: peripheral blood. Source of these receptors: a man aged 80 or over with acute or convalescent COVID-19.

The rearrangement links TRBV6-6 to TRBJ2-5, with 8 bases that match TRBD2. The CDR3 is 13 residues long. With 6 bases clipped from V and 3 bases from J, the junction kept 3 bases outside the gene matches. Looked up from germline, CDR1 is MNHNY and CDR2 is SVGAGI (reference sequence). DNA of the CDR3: TGTGCCAGCAGCCGGGGGGGAGAAGAGACCCAGTACTTC. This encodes CASSRGGEETQYF.

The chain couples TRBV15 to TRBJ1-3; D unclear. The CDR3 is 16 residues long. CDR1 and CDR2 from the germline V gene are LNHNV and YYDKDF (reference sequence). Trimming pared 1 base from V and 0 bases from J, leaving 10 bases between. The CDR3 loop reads CATSRVYSGSGNTIYF. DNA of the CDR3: TGTGCCACCAGCAGAGTCTATAGCGGCTCTGGAAACACCATATATTTT.

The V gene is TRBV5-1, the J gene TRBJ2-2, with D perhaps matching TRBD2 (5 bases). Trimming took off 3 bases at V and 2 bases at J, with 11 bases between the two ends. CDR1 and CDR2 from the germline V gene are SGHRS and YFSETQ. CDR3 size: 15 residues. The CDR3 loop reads CASSSGILNTGELFF. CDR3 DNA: TGCGCCAGCAGCTCCGGGATTCTCAACACCGGGGAGCTGTTTTTT.

CDR3 residues: CASSSSGRALGEQYF. The CDR3 DNA is TGTGCCAGCAGCTCTAGCGGGAGGGCCCTCGGCGAGCAGTACTTC. This chain joins TRBV13 and TRBJ2-7; 12 bases match TRBD2. Germline V CDR1 and CDR2: PRHDT, FYEKMQ (reference sequence). The length of the CDR3 is 15 residues. With V trimmed by 4 bases and J by 6 bases, 7 bases remained unmatched.

This CDR3 reads CASSLTGQSTYEQYF. In DNA, the CDR3 is TGTGCCAGCAGTTTGACGGGACAATCAACCTACGAGCAGTACTTC. This chain uses TRBV28 with TRBJ2-7, with D possibly TRBD1 on 6 matching bases. Germline V lookup: CDR1 MDHEN, CDR2 SYDVKM. The length of the CDR3 is 15 residues. With 3 bases removed from V and 2 bases from J, the gap between germline ends came to 14 bases. The full variable domain, rest sourced from reference TRBV28 and TRBJ2-7, is DVKVTQSSRYLVKRTGEKVFLECVQDMDHENMFWYRQDPGLGLRLIYFSYDVKMKEKGDIPEGYSVSREKKERFSLILESASTNQTSMYLCASSLTGQSTYEQYFGPGTRLTVT.

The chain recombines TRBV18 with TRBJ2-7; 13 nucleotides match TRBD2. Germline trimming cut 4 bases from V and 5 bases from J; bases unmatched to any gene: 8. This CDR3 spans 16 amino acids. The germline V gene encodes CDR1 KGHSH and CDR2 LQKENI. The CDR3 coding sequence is TGTGCCAGCTCACTCCGACTAGCGGGAGGTTTCGACGAGCAGTACTTC. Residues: CASSLRLAGGFDEQYF.

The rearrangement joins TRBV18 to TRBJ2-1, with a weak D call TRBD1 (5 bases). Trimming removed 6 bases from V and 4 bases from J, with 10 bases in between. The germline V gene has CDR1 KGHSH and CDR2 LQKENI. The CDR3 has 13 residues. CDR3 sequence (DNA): TGTGCCAGCTCCCGACAGAAATACAATGAGCAGTTCTTC. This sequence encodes CASSRQKYNEQFF.

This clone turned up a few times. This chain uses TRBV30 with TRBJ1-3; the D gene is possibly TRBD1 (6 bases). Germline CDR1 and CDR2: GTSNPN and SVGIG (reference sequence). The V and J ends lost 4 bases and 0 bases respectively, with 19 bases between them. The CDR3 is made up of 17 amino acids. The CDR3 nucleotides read TGTGCCTGGAAATCCGGGACAAGATCTAACTCTGGAAACACCATATATTTT. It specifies CAWKSGTRSNSGNTIYF.

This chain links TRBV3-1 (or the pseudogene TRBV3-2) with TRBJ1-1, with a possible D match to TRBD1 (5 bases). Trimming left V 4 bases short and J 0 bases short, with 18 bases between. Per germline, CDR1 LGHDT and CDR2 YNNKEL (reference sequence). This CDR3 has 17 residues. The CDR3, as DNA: TGTGCCAGCAGCCCAGAGGGCGGGGGTTTCATGAACACTGAAGCTTTCTTT. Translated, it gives CASSPEGGGFMNTEAFF.

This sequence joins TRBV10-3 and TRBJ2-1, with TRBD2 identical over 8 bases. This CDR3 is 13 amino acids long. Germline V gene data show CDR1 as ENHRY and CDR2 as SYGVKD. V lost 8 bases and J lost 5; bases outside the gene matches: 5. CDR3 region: CAIEAGVNNEQFF. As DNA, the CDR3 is TGTGCCATCGAAGCGGGGGTTAACAATGAGCAGTTCTTC.

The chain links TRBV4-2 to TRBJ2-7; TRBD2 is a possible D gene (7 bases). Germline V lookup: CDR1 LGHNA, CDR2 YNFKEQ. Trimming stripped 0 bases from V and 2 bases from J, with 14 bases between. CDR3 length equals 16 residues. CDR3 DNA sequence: TGTGCCAGCAGCCAAGAGGGGGGGGCCCTAACCTACGAGCAGTACTTC. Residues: CASSQEGGALTYEQYF.

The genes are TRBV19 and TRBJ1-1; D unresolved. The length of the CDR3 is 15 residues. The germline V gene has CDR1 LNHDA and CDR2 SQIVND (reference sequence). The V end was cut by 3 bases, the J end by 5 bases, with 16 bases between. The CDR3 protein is CASSIRGGVRTEAFF. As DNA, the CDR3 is TGTGCCAGTAGTATCCGTGGCGGGGTTCGAACTGAAGCTTTCTTT.

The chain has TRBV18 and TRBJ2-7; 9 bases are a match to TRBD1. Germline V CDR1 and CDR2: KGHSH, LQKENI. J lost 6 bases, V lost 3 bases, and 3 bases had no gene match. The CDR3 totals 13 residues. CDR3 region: CASSPGTGLEQYF. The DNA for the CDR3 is TGTGCCAGCTCACCGGGGACAGGGCTCGAGCAGTACTTC.

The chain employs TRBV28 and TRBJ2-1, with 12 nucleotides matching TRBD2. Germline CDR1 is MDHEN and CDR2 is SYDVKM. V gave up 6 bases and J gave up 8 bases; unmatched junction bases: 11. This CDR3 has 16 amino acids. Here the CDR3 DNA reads TGTGCCAGCAGACACCACCTAGCGGGAGGGCGGGATGAGCAGTTCTTC. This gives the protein CASRHHLAGGRDEQFF.

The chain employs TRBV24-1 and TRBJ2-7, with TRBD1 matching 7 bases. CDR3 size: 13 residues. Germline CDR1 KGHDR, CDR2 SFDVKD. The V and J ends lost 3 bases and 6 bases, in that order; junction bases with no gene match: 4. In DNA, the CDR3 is TGTGCCACCAGTGATCGACAGGGCGGCGAGCAGTACTTC. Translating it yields CATSDRQGGEQYF.

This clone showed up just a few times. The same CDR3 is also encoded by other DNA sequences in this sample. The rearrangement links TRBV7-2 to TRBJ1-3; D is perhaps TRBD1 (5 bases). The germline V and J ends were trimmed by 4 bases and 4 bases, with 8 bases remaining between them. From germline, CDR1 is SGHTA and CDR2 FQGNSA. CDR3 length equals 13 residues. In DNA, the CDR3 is TGTGCCAGCAGCTCAGGGCCCGGAAACACCATATATTTT. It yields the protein CASSSGPGNTIYF. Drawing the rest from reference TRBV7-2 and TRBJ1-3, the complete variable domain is GAGVSQSPSNKVTEKGKDVELRCDPISGHTALYWYRQSLGQGLEFLIYFQGNSAPDKSGLPSDRFSAERTGGSVSTLTIQRTQQEDSAVYLCASSSGPGNTIYFGEGSWLTVV.

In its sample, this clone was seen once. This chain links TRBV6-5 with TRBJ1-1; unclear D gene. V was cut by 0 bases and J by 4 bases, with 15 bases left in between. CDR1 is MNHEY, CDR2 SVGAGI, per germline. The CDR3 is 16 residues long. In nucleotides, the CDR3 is TGTGCCAGCAGTTACTCGAGTCGGGGTACCGGCACTGAAGCTTTCTTT. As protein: CASSYSSRGTGTEAFF.

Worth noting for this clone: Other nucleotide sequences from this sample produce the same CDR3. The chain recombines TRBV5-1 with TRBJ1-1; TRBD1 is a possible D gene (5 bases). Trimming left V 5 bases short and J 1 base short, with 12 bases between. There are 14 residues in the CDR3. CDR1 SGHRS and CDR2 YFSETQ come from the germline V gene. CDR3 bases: TGCGCCAGCAGTTTTGACGGGGGGAACACTGAAGCTTTCTTT. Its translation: CASSFDGGNTEAFF.